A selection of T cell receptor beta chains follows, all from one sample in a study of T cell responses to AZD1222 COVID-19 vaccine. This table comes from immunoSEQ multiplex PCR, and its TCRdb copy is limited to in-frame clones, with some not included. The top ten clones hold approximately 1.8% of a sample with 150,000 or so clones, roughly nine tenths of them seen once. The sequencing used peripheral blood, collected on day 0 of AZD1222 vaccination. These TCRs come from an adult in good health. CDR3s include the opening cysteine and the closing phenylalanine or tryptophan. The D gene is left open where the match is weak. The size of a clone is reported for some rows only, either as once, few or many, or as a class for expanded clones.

cdr3_nt: TGTGCCAGCTCTCAGGGGACCTCCAATGAGCAGTTCTTC; cdr3_aa: CASSQGTSNEQFF; d_call: NA; v_call: TRBV18; cdr3_length: 13; clone_size: NA; j_call: TRBJ2-1
cdr3_nt: TGTGCCAGCAGTTTGGCCCGGGTGGGGGAGCAGTACTTC; cdr3_aa: CASSLARVGEQYF; d_call: NA; v_call: TRBV12-3/TRBV12-4; cdr3_length: 13; clone_size: NA; j_call: TRBJ2-7
cdr3_nt: TGTGCCAGCAGCCAAGATCAGGCGGGAGGCACCTACGAGCAGTACTTC; cdr3_aa: CASSQDQAGGTYEQYF; d_call: TRBD2; v_call: TRBV3-1/TRBV3-2; cdr3_length: 16; clone_size: NA; j_call: TRBJ2-7
cdr3_nt: TGTGCCAGCAGTCCCGGGACAAGGAACTATGGCTACACCTTC; cdr3_aa: CASSPGTRNYGYTF; d_call: NA; v_call: TRBV27; cdr3_length: 14; clone_size: NA; j_call: TRBJ1-2
cdr3_nt: TGTGCCAGCAGTTTAACCGGGACAGGGGGATCACCCCTCCACTTT; cdr3_aa: CASSLTGTGGSPLHF; d_call: TRBD1; v_call: TRBV7-8; cdr3_length: 15; clone_size: NA; j_call: TRBJ1-6
cdr3_nt: TGTGCCAGCAGCCCCACGGGACTAGTCGCAGATACGCAGTATTTT; cdr3_aa: CASSPTGLVADTQYF; d_call: TRBD2; v_call: TRBV7-3; cdr3_length: 15; clone_size: NA; j_call: TRBJ2-3
cdr3_nt: TGCGCCAGCAGCCAGGGTAGCGGGAGTTCTGAGCAGTTCTTC; cdr3_aa: CASSQGSGSSEQFF; d_call: TRBD2; v_call: TRBV4-3; cdr3_length: 14; clone_size: NA; j_call: TRBJ2-1
cdr3_nt: TGTGCCAGCCGCACGCCCGGGGCAGGGGTCCGGGAGCAGTTCTTC; cdr3_aa: CASRTPGAGVREQFF; d_call: NA; v_call: TRBV11-2; cdr3_length: 15; clone_size: NA; j_call: TRBJ2-1
cdr3_nt: TGTGCCTCGGGACAGGGGCTATACAATGAGCAGTTCTTC; cdr3_aa: CASGQGLYNEQFF; d_call: TRBD1; v_call: TRBV25-1; cdr3_length: 13; clone_size: NA; j_call: TRBJ2-1
cdr3_nt: TGCGCCAGCAGCCAAGGCGGTACAGGAAAAAATCAGCCCCAGCATTTT; cdr3_aa: CASSQGGTGKNQPQHF; d_call: NA; v_call: TRBV4-1; cdr3_length: 16; clone_size: NA; j_call: TRBJ1-5
cdr3_nt: TGTGCCAGCAGCTATGAGGGCTCCTACAATGAGCAGTTCTTC; cdr3_aa: CASSYEGSYNEQFF; d_call: NA; v_call: TRBV25-1; cdr3_length: 14; clone_size: NA; j_call: TRBJ2-1
cdr3_nt: TGTGCCAGCAGTGGCCGTGGGACAGCAACTAATGAAAAACTGTTTTTT; cdr3_aa: CASSGRGTATNEKLFF; d_call: TRBD1; v_call: TRBV25-1; cdr3_length: 16; clone_size: NA; j_call: TRBJ1-4
cdr3_nt: TGTGCCAGCAGCTTAGCGGAGGGCAGGGGGAGAGAGACCCAGTACTTC; cdr3_aa: CASSLAEGRGRETQYF; d_call: NA; v_call: TRBV11-1; cdr3_length: 16; clone_size: NA; j_call: TRBJ2-5
cdr3_nt: TGCAGCGCTTGGGACGGACCGAACACTGAAGCTTTCTTT; cdr3_aa: CSAWDGPNTEAFF; d_call: NA; v_call: TRBV29-1; cdr3_length: 13; clone_size: NA; j_call: TRBJ1-1
cdr3_nt: TGTGCCATCAGTCGCAGGGGGCGGGAGACTGAAGCTTTCTTT; cdr3_aa: CAISRRGRETEAFF; d_call: TRBD1; v_call: TRBV10-3; cdr3_length: 14; clone_size: NA; j_call: TRBJ1-1
cdr3_nt: TGTGCCAGCAGCTTTTTTAGGACAGAGTTTTACGAGCAGTACTTC; cdr3_aa: CASSFFRTEFYEQYF; d_call: NA; v_call: TRBV5-6; cdr3_length: 15; clone_size: NA; j_call: TRBJ2-7
cdr3_nt: TGTGCCAGCAGCCGGACACCAATTAATGAAAAACTGTTTTTT; cdr3_aa: CASSRTPINEKLFF; d_call: NA; v_call: TRBV7-9; cdr3_length: 14; clone_size: NA; j_call: TRBJ1-4
cdr3_nt: TGTGCCAGCATAGACGGGCAGGGTCCGGGAGAAAAACTGTTTTTT; cdr3_aa: CASIDGQGPGEKLFF; d_call: NA; v_call: TRBV28; cdr3_length: 15; clone_size: NA; j_call: TRBJ1-4
cdr3_nt: TGCGCCAGCAGCGACCAGGGATTCGCTGAAGCTTTCTTT; cdr3_aa: CASSDQGFAEAFF; d_call: NA; v_call: TRBV4-1; cdr3_length: 13; clone_size: NA; j_call: TRBJ1-1
cdr3_nt: TGTGCCAGCAGCCAAGGACTAGCGGGAGTAGGGACCGGGGAGCTGTTTTTT; cdr3_aa: CASSQGLAGVGTGELFF; d_call: TRBD2; v_call: TRBV14; cdr3_length: 17; clone_size: NA; j_call: TRBJ2-2
cdr3_nt: TGTGCCAGCAGCCCCGGGACTAGCGGAAAAGGTTATGAGCAGTTCTTC; cdr3_aa: CASSPGTSGKGYEQFF; d_call: TRBD2; v_call: TRBV11-3; cdr3_length: 16; clone_size: NA; j_call: TRBJ2-1
cdr3_nt: TGTGCCAGCAGCTTAGGCGGGAGGGCCAGGGGGGACACCGGGGAGCTGTTTTTT; cdr3_aa: CASSLGGRARGDTGELFF; d_call: TRBD2; v_call: TRBV5-4; cdr3_length: 18; clone_size: NA; j_call: TRBJ2-2
cdr3_nt: TGTGCCTGGAGTGTACGGGATTACGAGCAGTACTTC; cdr3_aa: CAWSVRDYEQYF; d_call: NA; v_call: TRBV30; cdr3_length: 12; clone_size: NA; j_call: TRBJ2-7
cdr3_nt: TGTGCCAGCAGTGTCGAGAGCGGGAGAGGCGCAGATACGCAGTATTTT; cdr3_aa: CASSVESGRGADTQYF; d_call: TRBD2; v_call: TRBV25-1; cdr3_length: 16; clone_size: NA; j_call: TRBJ2-3
cdr3_nt: TGTGCCAGCAGGGCGACAGGGTCACCCCTCCACTTT; cdr3_aa: CASRATGSPLHF; d_call: TRBD1; v_call: TRBV12-3/TRBV12-4; cdr3_length: 12; clone_size: NA; j_call: TRBJ1-6
cdr3_nt: TGTGCCAGCAGTCCGACGGGGATCACGAACCGGGAAAAACTGTTTTTT; cdr3_aa: CASSPTGITNREKLFF; d_call: NA; v_call: TRBV28; cdr3_length: 16; clone_size: NA; j_call: TRBJ1-4
cdr3_nt: TGTGCCAGCAGCAAAGGTCCCTACAGGGTATTTGGCTACACCTTC; cdr3_aa: CASSKGPYRVFGYTF; d_call: NA; v_call: TRBV21-1; cdr3_length: 15; clone_size: NA; j_call: TRBJ1-2
cdr3_nt: TGTGCCAGCAGCGTTTGGGGGGAGGGGAATGAGCAGTTCTTC; cdr3_aa: CASSVWGEGNEQFF; d_call: TRBD2; v_call: TRBV9; cdr3_length: 14; clone_size: NA; j_call: TRBJ2-1
cdr3_nt: TGTGCCAGCAGTTTTGGTCAGGGCTACGAGCAGTACTTC; cdr3_aa: CASSFGQGYEQYF; d_call: NA; v_call: TRBV28; cdr3_length: 13; clone_size: NA; j_call: TRBJ2-7
cdr3_nt: TGTGCCAGCAGTTACAATAGCAATCAGCCCCAGCATTTT; cdr3_aa: CASSYNSNQPQHF; d_call: NA; v_call: TRBV6-5; cdr3_length: 13; clone_size: few; j_call: TRBJ1-5
cdr3_nt: TGTGCCAGCAGCTTGGGCCTAGCGGGAGGGCCCTCGTCGAAGCAGTACTTC; cdr3_aa: CASSLGLAGGPSSKQYF; d_call: TRBD2; v_call: TRBV11-2; cdr3_length: 17; clone_size: NA; j_call: TRBJ2-7
cdr3_nt: TGCAGCGTTCTCACAGGGGTTGACGGCTACACCTTC; cdr3_aa: CSVLTGVDGYTF; d_call: TRBD1; v_call: TRBV29-1; cdr3_length: 12; clone_size: NA; j_call: TRBJ1-2
cdr3_nt: TGTGCCAGCAGCTTAGCCAGATACGGGGTGCGGGAGATCTACAACGAGCAGTACTTC; cdr3_aa: CASSLARYGVREIYNEQYF; d_call: TRBD2; v_call: TRBV11-2; cdr3_length: 19; clone_size: NA; j_call: TRBJ2-7
cdr3_nt: TGTGCCAGCAGCCCCGGACTAGCGGATACCTACAATGAGCAGTTCTTC; cdr3_aa: CASSPGLADTYNEQFF; d_call: TRBD2; v_call: TRBV7-3; cdr3_length: 16; clone_size: NA; j_call: TRBJ2-1
cdr3_nt: TGTGCCAGCAGCGTAGGCGGGGAATTGTACAATGAGCAGTTCTTC; cdr3_aa: CASSVGGELYNEQFF; d_call: NA; v_call: TRBV9; cdr3_length: 15; clone_size: NA; j_call: TRBJ2-1
cdr3_nt: TGTGCCAGCTCACCACGCAGGGGCGAAACGGAGACCCAGTACTTC; cdr3_aa: CASSPRRGETETQYF; d_call: NA; v_call: TRBV18; cdr3_length: 15; clone_size: NA; j_call: TRBJ2-5